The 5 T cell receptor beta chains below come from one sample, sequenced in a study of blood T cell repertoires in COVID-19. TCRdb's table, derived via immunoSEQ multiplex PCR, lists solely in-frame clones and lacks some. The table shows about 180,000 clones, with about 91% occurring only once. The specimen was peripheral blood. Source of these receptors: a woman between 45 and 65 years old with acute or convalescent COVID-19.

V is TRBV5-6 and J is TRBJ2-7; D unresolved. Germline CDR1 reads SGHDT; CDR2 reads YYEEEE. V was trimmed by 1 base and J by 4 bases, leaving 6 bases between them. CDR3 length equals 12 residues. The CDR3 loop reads CASSLTDYEQYF. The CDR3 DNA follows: TGTGCCAGCAGCTTGACAGATTACGAGCAGTACTTC.

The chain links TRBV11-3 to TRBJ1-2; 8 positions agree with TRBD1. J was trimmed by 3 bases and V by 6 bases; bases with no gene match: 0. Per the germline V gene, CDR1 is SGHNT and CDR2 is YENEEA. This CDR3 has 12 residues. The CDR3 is CASRGQDYGYTF. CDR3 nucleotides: TGTGCCAGCAGGGGACAGGACTATGGCTACACCTTC.

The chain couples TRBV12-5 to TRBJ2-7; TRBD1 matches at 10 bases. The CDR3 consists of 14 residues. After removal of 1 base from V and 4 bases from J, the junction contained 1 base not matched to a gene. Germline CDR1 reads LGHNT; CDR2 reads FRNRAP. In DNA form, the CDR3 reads TGTGCTAGTGGTTTGGGGACAGGGGGGTACGAGCAGTACTTC. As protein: CASGLGTGGYEQYF.

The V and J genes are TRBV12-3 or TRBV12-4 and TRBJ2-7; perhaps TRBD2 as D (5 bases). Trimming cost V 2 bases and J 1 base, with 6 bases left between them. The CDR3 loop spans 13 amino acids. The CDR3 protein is CASSLSGSYEQYF. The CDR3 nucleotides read TGTGCCAGCAGTTTAAGCGGTTCCTACGAGCAGTACTTC.

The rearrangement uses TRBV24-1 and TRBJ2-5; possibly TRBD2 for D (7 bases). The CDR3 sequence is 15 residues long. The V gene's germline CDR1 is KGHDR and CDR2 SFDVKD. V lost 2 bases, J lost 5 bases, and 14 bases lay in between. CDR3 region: CATSDSIRGGETQYF. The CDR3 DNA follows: TGTGCCACCAGTGATTCGATCAGGGGAGGGGAGACCCAGTACTTC.